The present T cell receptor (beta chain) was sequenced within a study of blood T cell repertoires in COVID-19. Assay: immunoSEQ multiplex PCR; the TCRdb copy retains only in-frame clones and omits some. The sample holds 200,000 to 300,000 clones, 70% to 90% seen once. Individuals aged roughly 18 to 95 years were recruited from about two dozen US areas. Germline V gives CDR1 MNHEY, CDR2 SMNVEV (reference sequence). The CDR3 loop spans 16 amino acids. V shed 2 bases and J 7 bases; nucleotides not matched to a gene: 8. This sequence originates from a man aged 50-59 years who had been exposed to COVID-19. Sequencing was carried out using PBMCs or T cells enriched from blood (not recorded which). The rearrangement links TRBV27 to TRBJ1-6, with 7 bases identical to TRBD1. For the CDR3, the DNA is TGTGCCAGCAGTTTACTTTCGGGACAGTTAAATTCACCCCTCCACTTT. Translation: CASSLLSGQLNSPLHF.